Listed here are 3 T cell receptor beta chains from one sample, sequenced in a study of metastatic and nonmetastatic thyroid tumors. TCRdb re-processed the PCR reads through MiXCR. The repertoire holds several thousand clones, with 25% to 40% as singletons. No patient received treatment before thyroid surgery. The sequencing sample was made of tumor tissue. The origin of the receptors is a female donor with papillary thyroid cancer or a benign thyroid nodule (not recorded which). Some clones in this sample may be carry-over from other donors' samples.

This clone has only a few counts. This CDR3 is CASRPGQSYEQYF. CDR3 in DNA: TGTGCCAGCAGGCCGGGACAGTCCTACGAGCAGTACTTC. The chain couples TRBV28 to TRBJ2-7, with 7 bases lining up with TRBD1. V lost 6 bases to trimming and J lost 1 base; unmatched junction nucleotides: 3. This CDR3 spans 13 amino acids. CDR1 is MDHEN, CDR2 SYDVKM, per germline. Full variable domain (outside the CDR3, taken from reference TRBV28 and TRBJ2-7): DVKVTQSSRYLVKRTGEKVFLECVQDMDHENMFWYRQDPGLGLRLIYFSYDVKMKEKGDIPEGYSVSREKKERFSLILESASTNQTSMYLCASRPGQSYEQYFGPGTRLTVT.

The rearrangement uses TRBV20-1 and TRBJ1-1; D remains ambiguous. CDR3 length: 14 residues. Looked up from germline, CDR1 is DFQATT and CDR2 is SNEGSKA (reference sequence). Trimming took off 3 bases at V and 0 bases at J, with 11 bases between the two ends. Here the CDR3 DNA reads TGCAGTGCTAGGGTTGGAGGGCTGAACACTGAAGCTTTCTTT. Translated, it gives CSARVGGLNTEAFF.

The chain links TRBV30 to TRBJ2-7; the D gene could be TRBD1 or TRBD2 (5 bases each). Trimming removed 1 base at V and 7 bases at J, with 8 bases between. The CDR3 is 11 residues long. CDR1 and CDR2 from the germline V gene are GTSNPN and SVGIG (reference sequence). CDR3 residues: CAWSGGREQYF. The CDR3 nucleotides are TGTGCCTGGAGTGGGGGGAGAGAGCAGTACTTC.